The T cell receptor beta chain under discussion was sequenced for a study of blood T cells in healthy people across ages. This clonotype was seen at least ten times. No antigen is known for it. A much larger clone sits a single nucleotide away, making a read error possible. This CDR3 is built from 11 residues. The V and J ends lost 2 bases and 5 bases respectively, with 3 bases between them. Germline V gives CDR1 SGHTA, CDR2 FQGNSA. Study-level results: Because sorting was not performed, PBMCs prevented conclusive naive versus antigen-experienced comparison.

A second roughly 6 to 12 cycle PCR used barcoded and J-beta primers. Each cDNA molecule was tagged by a template-switch adaptor with 12 random nucleotides. A minimum of 3 million CDR3-containing paired-end reads was obtained for each sample. Via MiXCR, TCRdb re-called the 5' RACE reads, giving one row per CDR3 protein. The sample lists more than 800,000 distinct CDR3 sequences, less than 35% occurring once. The sample consisted of blood. The chain employs TRBV7-2 and TRBJ2-5; no clear D gene. The origin of this receptor is a woman over 75 in good health. This chain's CDR3 is CASSLWETQYF. The CDR3 DNA sequence: TGTGCCAGCAGCTTATGGGAGACCCAGTACTTC.